Below are 18 T cell receptor beta chains sequenced from a single sample in a study of CD8 T cells in ankylosing spondylitis. In TCRdb, the 5' RACE reads were re-called with MiXCR into one record per CDR3 protein. The table has about 120,000 distinct CDR3 sequences, roughly an eighth seen once. The sample comprised blood, either unsorted or a sorted T cell fraction (not recorded which). The receptors here all came from a female donor with ankylosing spondylitis or in good health (not recorded which).

The V and J genes are TRBV29-1 and TRBJ1-1; maybe TRBD1 (6 bases). This CDR3 has 13 amino acids. Trimming took 2 bases from V and 1 from J, leaving 8 bases between them. CDR1 SQVTM and CDR2 ANQGSEA come from the germline V gene. The CDR3 region is CSVETGRNTEAFF. DNA for the CDR3: TGCAGCGTTGAAACAGGGAGGAACACTGAAGCTTTCTTT.

The rearrangement uses TRBV4-1 and TRBJ2-7; TRBD2 aligns across 11 bases. Trimming cost V 4 bases and J 5 bases; bases outside gene matches: 10. The CDR3 has 16 amino acids. CDR1 is MGHRA and CDR2 is YSYEKL in the germline V gene. For the CDR3, the DNA is TGCGCCAGCAGCCGGGGACTAGCGGAAAGGGGTGACGAGCAGTACTTC. This encodes CASSRGLAERGDEQYF.

This clonotype was recorded a few times. The V gene is TRBV20-1, the J gene TRBJ2-1; weak D call: TRBD2 (6 bases). CDR1 DFQATT and CDR2 SNEGSKA come from the germline V gene (reference sequence). V dropped 6 bases and J dropped 9 bases, with 24 bases sitting between them. The CDR3 is 15 amino acids. CDR3 nucleotide sequence: TGCAGTGCCCCCCTAGCGCATCTGGGTAAGAGTGAGCAGTTCTTC. Protein product: CSAPLAHLGKSEQFF.

The chain is built from TRBV6-5 and TRBJ1-1, with no clear D. The ends were cut back, 6 bases at V and 2 bases at J, with 7 bases in the middle. Germline loops: CDR1 MNHEY, CDR2 SVGAGI. CDR3 length equals 12 residues. The CDR3 spells CASRVGNTEAFF. The CDR3 DNA sequence: TGTGCCAGCAGAGTGGGAAACACTGAAGCTTTCTTT.

This clonotype was picked up many times. V and J are TRBV5-6 and TRBJ2-3; D not certain. Trimming shortened V by 4 bases and J by 1 base, and 16 bases separated the two germline ends. Germline values: CDR1 SGHDT, CDR2 YYEEEE. The CDR3 is 16 amino acids. The CDR3 here is CASSPASAARTDTQYF. The CDR3 DNA sequence: TGTGCCAGCAGCCCAGCAAGTGCGGCTCGCACAGATACGCAGTATTTT.

The sample holds many counts of this clonotype. This chain connects TRBV7-8 to TRBJ2-1; 9 nucleotides match TRBD2. The trim removed 5 bases at V and 6 bases at J, leaving 8 bases unmatched. Looked up from germline, CDR1 is SGHVS and CDR2 is FQNEAQ. CDR3 length: 15 residues. CDR3 residues: CASSHSGGPFNEQFF. The CDR3 DNA reads as TGTGCCAGCAGCCACAGCGGGGGGCCCTTCAATGAGCAGTTCTTC.

This sequence joins TRBV6-5 and TRBJ2-1; 7 bases are a match to TRBD2. V lost 6 bases and J lost 10; bases outside the gene matches: 3. Germline assignment: CDR1 MNHEY and CDR2 SVGAGI. The CDR3 has 11 residues. The CDR3, as DNA: TGTGCCAGCAGCAGCGGGATCGAGCAGTTCTTC. Its protein product is CASSSGIEQFF.

The rearrangement uses TRBV11-2 and TRBJ1-1; the D gene is possibly TRBD1 (5 bases). V was cut by 5 bases and J by 3 bases, with 16 bases left in between. From germline, CDR1 is SGHAT and CDR2 FQNNGV. The CDR3 covers 15 residues. Here the CDR3 reads CASSPGSLGDTEAFF. Written as DNA, the CDR3 is TGTGCCAGCAGCCCCGGGTCCCTAGGGGACACTGAAGCTTTCTTT.

This chain connects TRBV11-2 to TRBJ2-7; D possibly matches TRBD1 or TRBD2 (5 bases each). The germline CDR1 and CDR2 sequences are SGHAT and FQNNGV. Trimming stripped 4 bases from V and 1 base from J, with 11 bases between. CDR3 length: 14 residues. The CDR3: CASSSSRESYEQYF. CDR3 DNA: TGTGCCAGCAGCTCCTCCAGGGAGTCCTACGAGCAGTACTTC.

The V gene is TRBV5-1, the J gene TRBJ2-5, with D perhaps TRBD1 (6 bases). The CDR3 contains 14 residues. V lost 0 bases and J lost 5, with 11 bases in between. The germline CDR1 and CDR2 sequences are SGHRS and YFSETQ. Here the CDR3 DNA reads TGCGCCAGCAGCTTGGGGACAGTACGGGAGACCCAGTACTTC. Protein product: CASSLGTVRETQYF.

This clonotype was found a few times. V gene TRBV5-1 combines with J gene TRBJ2-7; D uncertain. V was pared by 0 bases and J by 3 bases, with 4 bases between. The CDR3 spans 12 residues. Germline CDR1 reads SGHRS; CDR2 reads YFSETQ. The CDR3 DNA reads as TGCGCCAGCAGCTTGGTTCTCTACGAGCAGTACTTC. It is translated as CASSLVLYEQYF.

The table lists this clonotype with a few counts. The rearrangement uses TRBV5-1 and TRBJ2-7, with TRBD1 matching over 9 bases. The CDR3 runs to 14 residues. V shed 5 bases and J 6 bases; nucleotides not matched to a gene: 9. CDR1 is SGHRS and CDR2 is YFSETQ in the germline V gene. CDR3 sequence reads: CASSSRDRAVEQYF. As DNA, the CDR3 is TGCGCCAGCAGTTCAAGGGACAGGGCGGTCGAGCAGTACTTC.

This clonotype was recorded at least ten times. The V and J genes are TRBV11-2 and TRBJ1-1, with unresolved D. V was pared by 4 bases and J by 3 bases, with 6 bases between. This CDR3 contains 12 residues. Germline-derived CDR1 and CDR2 are SGHAT and FQNNGV. This CDR3 is CASSSQHTEAFF. CDR3 DNA sequence: TGTGCCAGCAGCTCACAGCACACTGAAGCTTTCTTT.

On this clonotype itself: A much bigger clone sits one base away, suggesting this may be a read error. CDR3 sequence: CVSSLETYEQYF. In nucleotides, the CDR3 is TGTGTCAGCAGTTTGGAAACCTACGAGCAGTACTTC. The gene calls are TRBV28 and TRBJ2-7, with D unresolved. Germline V CDR1 and CDR2: MDHEN, SYDVKM. CDR3 length: 12 residues. Based on the CDR3 plus reference TRBV28 and TRBJ2-7, the full variable domain is DVKVTQSSRYLVKRTGEKVFLECVQDMDHENMFWYRQDPGLGLRLIYFSYDVKMKEKGDIPEGYSVSREKKERFSLILESASTNQTSMYLCVSSLETYEQYFGPGTRLTVT.

This clonotype has ten or more counts. The chain combines TRBV20-1 with TRBJ2-3; 11 nucleotides line up with TRBD2. J gave up 2 bases and V 6 bases, and 4 bases lay outside the gene matches. Germline values: CDR1 DFQATT, CDR2 SNEGSKA (reference sequence). CDR3 length: 14 amino acids. The CDR3 bases are TGCAGTGCCTCGGGACTAGCGGCCACAGATACGCAGTATTTT. This gives the protein CSASGLAATDTQYF.

V is TRBV6-4 and J is TRBJ2-1; D is possibly TRBD2 (5 bases). Per germline, CDR1 MRHNA and CDR2 SNTAGT. This CDR3 is 15 amino acids long. Trimming stripped 6 bases from V and 7 bases from J, with 19 bases between. DNA for the CDR3: TGTGCCAGCAGCCTTGGAGGAGTTCCCTTTAATGAGCAGTTCTTC. Translation gives CASSLGGVPFNEQFF.

A few counts support this clonotype. CDR3 coding DNA: TGTGCCAGCAGCGTGACTAGCGGGGTTGGGACCCAGTACTTC. It encodes CASSVTSGVGTQYF. The chain employs TRBV7-9 and TRBJ2-5; TRBD2 matches 11 bases. Germline CDR1 and CDR2: SEHNR and FQNEAQ (reference sequence). J gave up 7 bases and V 5 bases, and 6 bases lay outside the gene matches. The CDR3 is made up of 14 amino acids.

This clonotype showed up just a few times. The chain is built from TRBV18 and TRBJ2-7; 9 bases match TRBD1. Germline CDR1 is KGHSH and CDR2 is LQKENI. The CDR3 has 14 residues. V shed 8 bases, J shed 1 base, and the junction held 6 bases outside the gene matches. The CDR3 coding sequence is TGTGCCAGCCGGGACAGGGCCTCTTCCTACGAGCAGTACTTC. Translation gives CASRDRASSYEQYF.